The 23 T cell receptor beta chains in this list originate from one sample, sequenced in a study of shared clonotypes between healthy human individuals. Assay used: immunoSEQ multiplex PCR; TCRdb lists only in-frame clones, some missing. The sample carries about 2.4 million clones, approximately 94% recorded once. The sequencing sample was made of naive CD4+ T cells from PBMCs. Subset reported: CD45RA+ positively selected. The receptor source for this set is a man between 18 and 29 years old in good health. Some clones in this sample may be carry-over from other donors' samples.

V usage is TRBV7-9 and J usage is TRBJ2-3, with 13 nucleotides matching TRBD2. Per the germline V gene, CDR1 is SEHNR and CDR2 is FQNEAQ (reference sequence). There are 16 residues in the CDR3. The J segment lost 0 bases and the V segment lost 5 bases, leaving 2 bases of the junction unmatched. The CDR3: CASSILAGGSTDTQYF. The DNA for the CDR3 is TGTGCCAGCAGCATACTAGCGGGGGGGAGCACAGATACGCAGTATTTT.

This sequence joins TRBV13 and TRBJ2-7, with a tentative D call TRBD1 (6 bases). Germline V gene lookup returns CDR1 PRHDT and CDR2 FYEKMQ (reference sequence). V gave up 1 base and J gave up 4 bases, with 17 bases separating them. This CDR3 region has 16 residues. CDR3 coding DNA: TGTGCCAGCAGCTTAGAAGGTCGGGACACCCCTTACGAGCAGTACTTC. This sequence encodes CASSLEGRDTPYEQYF.

J is TRBJ2-2 and V is TRBV27; 13 nucleotides match TRBD2. The V segment lost 4 bases and the J segment 7 bases; nucleotides outside the gene matches: 12. The CDR3 runs 18 residues. The germline V gene encodes CDR1 MNHEY and CDR2 SMNVEV (reference sequence). The CDR3 spells CASSSLLGLAGEHGELFF. The CDR3 bases are TGTGCCAGCAGTTCGCTCCTCGGACTAGCGGGAGAGCACGGGGAGCTGTTTTTT.

The J gene is TRBJ2-7, the V gene TRBV6-6, with D possibly TRBD2 on 5 matching bases. CDR3 length: 15 amino acids. The V gene's germline CDR1 is MNHNY and CDR2 SVGAGI (reference sequence). V was pared by 2 bases and J by 3 bases, with 14 bases between. As DNA, the CDR3 is TGTGCCAGCAGTTACCGCGGGCGGAAAAACTACGAGCAGTACTTC. It translates to CASSYRGRKNYEQYF.

This rearrangement joins TRBV5-6 to TRBJ1-1, with 8 nucleotides matching TRBD1. The length of the CDR3 is 15 residues. Looked up from germline, CDR1 is SGHDT and CDR2 is YYEEEE. Trimming took 1 base from V and 3 from J; bases not matched to a gene: 5. The CDR3 DNA is TGTGCCAGCAGCTTGCCAGGACAGGGAGACACTGAAGCTTTCTTT. It is translated as CASSLPGQGDTEAFF.

The chain carries TRBV27 and TRBJ2-2; D not certain. V lost 2 bases to trimming and J lost 4 bases, with 14 bases between them. Looked up from germline, CDR1 is MNHEY and CDR2 is SMNVEV (reference sequence). The CDR3 is made up of 16 amino acids. This chain's CDR3 is CASSLRRTEGTGELFF. In DNA, the CDR3 is TGTGCCAGCAGTTTACGACGAACGGAAGGCACCGGGGAGCTGTTTTTT.

The chain joins TRBV28 to TRBJ1-5; D unclear. V lost 3 bases to trimming and J lost 6 bases, with 9 bases between them. The CDR3 loop spans 13 amino acids. Germline CDR1 is MDHEN and CDR2 is SYDVKM. The CDR3 loop reads CASSLRQFQPQHF. CDR3 in DNA: TGTGCCAGCAGTTTGAGGCAGTTTCAGCCCCAGCATTTT.

The chain combines TRBV5-1 with TRBJ1-4; 7 bases line up with TRBD1. CDR3 length equals 13 residues. Per germline, CDR1 SGHRS and CDR2 YFSETQ. V shed 5 bases and J 4 bases; nucleotides not matched to a gene: 2. DNA for the CDR3: TGCGCCAGCAGGGGACAGCATAATGAAAAACTGTTTTTT. Protein: CASRGQHNEKLFF. The variable domain in full, completed from reference TRBV5-1 and TRBJ1-4, reads KAGVTQTPRYLIKTRGQQVTLSCSPISGHRSVSWYQQTPGQGLQFLFEYFSETQRNKGNFPGRFSGRQFSNSRSEMNVSTLELGDSALYLCASRGQHNEKLFFGSGTQLSVL.

The rearrangement links TRBV9 to TRBJ2-1, with unresolved D. From germline, CDR1 is SGDLS and CDR2 YYNGEE. Between the trimmed V and J ends, which lost 0 bases and 1 base, there was a span of 11 bases. The length of the CDR3 is 16 residues. The CDR3: CASSVGGIPSYNEQFF. The CDR3 DNA reads TGTGCCAGCAGCGTAGGCGGAATACCTTCCTACAATGAGCAGTTCTTC.

The rearrangement links TRBV7-3 to TRBJ2-7, with D possibly matching TRBD1 (6 bases). CDR1 is SGHTA and CDR2 is FQGTGA in the germline V gene. CDR3 length: 13 amino acids. V dropped 1 base and J dropped 7 bases, with 11 bases sitting between them. The CDR3 DNA is TGTGCCAGCAGCTTAAACAGGGTAATGGAGCAGTACTTC. Translation gives CASSLNRVMEQYF. The whole variable domain, filled in from reference TRBV7-3 and TRBJ2-7, reads GAGVSQTPSNKVTEKGKYVELRCDPISGHTALYWYRQSLGQGPEFLIYFQGTGAADDSGLPNDRFFAVRPEGSVSTLKIQRTERGDSAVYLCASSLNRVMEQYFGPGTRLTVT.

The J gene is TRBJ2-7, the V gene TRBV5-1; D perhaps matches TRBD1 (5 bases). The ends were cut back, 0 bases at V and 6 bases at J, with 16 bases in the middle. There are 15 residues in the CDR3. Germline-derived CDR1 and CDR2 are SGHRS and YFSETQ. Here the CDR3 reads CASSLAGRAQSEQYF. The CDR3 DNA reads as TGCGCCAGCAGCTTGGCAGGCAGGGCCCAGAGCGAGCAGTACTTC.

This chain connects TRBV10-3 to TRBJ2-3; TRBD2 agrees at 11 bases. V gave up 0 bases and J gave up 3 bases; unmatched junction bases: 5. CDR1 is ENHRY, CDR2 SYGVKD, per germline. CDR3 length: 17 amino acids. CDR3 bases: TGTGCCATCAGTGAGTCACTAGCGGGAGTCGGGACAGATACGCAGTATTTT. Encoded protein: CAISESLAGVGTDTQYF.

This rearrangement joins TRBV29-1 to TRBJ2-7; 9 bases map to TRBD2. V shed 5 bases, J shed 1 base, and the junction held 6 bases outside the gene matches. This CDR3 is built from 14 residues. Per the germline V gene, CDR1 is SQVTM and CDR2 is ANQGSEA. The CDR3 coding sequence is TGCAGCGTTCGCCTAGCGGGACTTTCCTACGAGCAGTACTTC. Protein: CSVRLAGLSYEQYF.

This chain connects TRBV19 to TRBJ2-5, with D unresolved. Germline V gene lookup returns CDR1 LNHDA and CDR2 SQIVND (reference sequence). V was pared by 11 bases and J by 5 bases, with 15 bases between. The CDR3 extends over 12 amino acids. The CDR3 loop reads CAVGRTWETQYF. The CDR3 DNA sequence: TGTGCCGTCGGCCGGACGTGGGAGACCCAGTACTTC. The variable domain in full, completed from reference TRBV19 and TRBJ2-5, reads DGGITQSPKYLFRKEGQNVTLSCEQNLNHDAMYWYRQDPGQGLRLIYYSQIVNDFQKGDIAEGYSVSREKKESFPLTVTSAQKNPTAFYLCAVGRTWETQYFGPGTRLLVL.

The chain is built from TRBV11-2 and TRBJ2-3; no clear D gene. Trimming stripped 3 bases from V and 8 bases from J, with 6 bases between. From germline, CDR1 is SGHAT and CDR2 FQNNGV. CDR3 length: 11 amino acids. The CDR3 DNA sequence: TGTGCCAGCAGCTTGATCGGTACGCAGTATTTT. It specifies CASSLIGTQYF. The entire variable domain, with the rest obtained from reference TRBV11-2 and TRBJ2-3, is as follows: EAGVAQSPRYKIIEKRQSVAFWCNPISGHATLYWYQQILGQGPKLLIQFQNNGVVDDSQLPKDRFSAERLKGVDSTLKIQPAKLEDSAVYLCASSLIGTQYFGPGTRLTVL.

This chain connects TRBV4-3 to TRBJ1-4; 8 nucleotides match TRBD1. This CDR3 has 12 residues. The junction had 2 bases not matched to a gene; V was cut back by 4 bases and J by 10 bases. Germline V CDR1 and CDR2: LGHNA, YSLEER. As DNA, the CDR3 is TGCGCCAGCAGCCTCGACAGGGGAAAACTGTTTTTT. This encodes CASSLDRGKLFF.

The V call is TRBV5-1, the J call TRBJ2-3, with 7 bases matching TRBD2. CDR1 is SGHRS and CDR2 is YFSETQ in the germline V gene. CDR3 length: 17 residues. The V segment lost 1 base and the J segment 4 bases; nucleotides outside the gene matches: 12. CDR3: CASSLPSSGSTSDTQYF. The CDR3 nucleotides read TGCGCCAGCAGCTTGCCAAGTAGCGGGTCGACATCAGATACGCAGTATTTT.

V gene TRBV28 combines with J gene TRBJ1-2; 9 nucleotides match TRBD1. The CDR3 consists of 15 residues. Germline V gene lookup returns CDR1 MDHEN and CDR2 SYDVKM. V lost 5 bases, J lost 8 bases, and 12 bases stayed unmatched. CDR3 bases: TGTGCCAGCAGTCCCGGGACAGGGCCCTTTAGGGGCTACACCTTC. Protein: CASSPGTGPFRGYTF.

V is TRBV29-1 and J is TRBJ2-5; maybe TRBD2 (6 bases). CDR1 and CDR2 (germline): SQVTM, ANQGSEA. CDR3 length equals 13 residues. Deletions cut 7 bases from V and 2 bases from J, with 14 bases between. The CDR3 nucleotides are TGCAGCGCCGGGGACTTAAGGCAAGAGACCCAGTACTTC. Protein: CSAGDLRQETQYF. Looking up the rest from reference TRBV29-1 and TRBJ2-5 gives the full variable domain: SAVISQKPSRDICQRGTSLTIQCQVDSQVTMMFWYRQQPGQSLTLIATANQGSEATYESGFVIDKFPISRPNLTFSTLTVSNMSPEDSSIYLCSAGDLRQETQYFGPGTRLLVL.

The chain uses TRBV2 and TRBJ2-5; tentatively, D is TRBD1 (6 bases). CDR3 length equals 14 residues. Per the germline V gene, CDR1 is SNHLY and CDR2 is FYNNEI. V gave up 6 bases and J gave up 4 bases, with 15 bases separating them. CDR3 sequence: CASSANTGLETQYF. The CDR3 nucleotides read TGTGCCAGCAGCGCCAATACAGGGTTAGAGACCCAGTACTTC.

The rearrangement joins TRBV10-3 to TRBJ1-1, with 7 bases matching TRBD1. The germline CDR1 and CDR2 sequences are ENHRY and SYGVKD. The junction had 5 bases not matched to a gene; V was cut back by 10 bases and J by 0 bases. CDR3 length equals 13 residues. CDR3 bases: TGTGCCAGAAAACAGGGGATGAACACTGAAGCTTTCTTT. Translated, it gives CARKQGMNTEAFF.

This chain links TRBV5-1 with TRBJ2-1; the match to TRBD2 covers 8 bases. This CDR3 comprises 16 residues. The germline V gene has CDR1 SGHRS and CDR2 YFSETQ. The V gene end was trimmed by 3 bases and the J gene end by 10 bases; junction bases not matched to a gene: 15. CDR3: CASSSGPGTSGGEQFF. CDR3 bases: TGCGCCAGCAGCTCCGGTCCCGGGACCTCGGGGGGGGAGCAGTTCTTC.

The V gene is TRBV18, the J gene TRBJ2-7; 7 nucleotides match TRBD2. V lost 3 bases and J lost 7; bases outside the gene matches: 9. Germline CDR1 reads KGHSH; CDR2 reads LQKENI. The length of the CDR3 is 14 residues. This CDR3 is CASSPITSGREQYF. The DNA for the CDR3 is TGTGCCAGCTCACCGATTACTTCCGGGAGGGAGCAGTACTTC.